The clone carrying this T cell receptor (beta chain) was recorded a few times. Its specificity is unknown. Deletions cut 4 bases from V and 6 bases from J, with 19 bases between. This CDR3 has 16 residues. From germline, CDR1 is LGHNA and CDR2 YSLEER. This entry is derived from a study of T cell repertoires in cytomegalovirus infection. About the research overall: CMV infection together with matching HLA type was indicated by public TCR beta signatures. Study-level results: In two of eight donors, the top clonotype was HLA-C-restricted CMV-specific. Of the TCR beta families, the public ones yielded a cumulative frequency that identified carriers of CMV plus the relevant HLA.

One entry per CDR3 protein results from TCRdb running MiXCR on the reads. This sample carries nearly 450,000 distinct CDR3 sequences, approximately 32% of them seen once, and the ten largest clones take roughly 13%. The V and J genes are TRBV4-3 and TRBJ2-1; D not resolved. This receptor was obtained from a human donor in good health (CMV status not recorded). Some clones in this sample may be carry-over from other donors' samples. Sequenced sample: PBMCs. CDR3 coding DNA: TGCGCCAGCAGCCGAATCGCCTTTGATGCGTCCAATGAGCAGTTCTTC. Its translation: CASSRIAFDASNEQFF.